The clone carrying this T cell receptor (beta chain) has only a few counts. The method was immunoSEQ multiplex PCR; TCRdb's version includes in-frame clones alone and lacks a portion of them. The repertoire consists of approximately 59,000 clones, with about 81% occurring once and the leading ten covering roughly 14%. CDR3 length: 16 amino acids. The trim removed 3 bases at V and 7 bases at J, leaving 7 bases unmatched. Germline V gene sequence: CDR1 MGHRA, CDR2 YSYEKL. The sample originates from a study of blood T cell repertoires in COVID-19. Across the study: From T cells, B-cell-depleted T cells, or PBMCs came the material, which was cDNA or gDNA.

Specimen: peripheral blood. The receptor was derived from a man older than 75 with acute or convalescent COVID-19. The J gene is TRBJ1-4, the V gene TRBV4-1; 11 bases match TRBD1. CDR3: CASSQGPGTGGEKLFF. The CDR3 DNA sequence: TGCGCCAGCAGCCAGGGCCCAGGGACAGGGGGTGAAAAACTGTTTTTT.